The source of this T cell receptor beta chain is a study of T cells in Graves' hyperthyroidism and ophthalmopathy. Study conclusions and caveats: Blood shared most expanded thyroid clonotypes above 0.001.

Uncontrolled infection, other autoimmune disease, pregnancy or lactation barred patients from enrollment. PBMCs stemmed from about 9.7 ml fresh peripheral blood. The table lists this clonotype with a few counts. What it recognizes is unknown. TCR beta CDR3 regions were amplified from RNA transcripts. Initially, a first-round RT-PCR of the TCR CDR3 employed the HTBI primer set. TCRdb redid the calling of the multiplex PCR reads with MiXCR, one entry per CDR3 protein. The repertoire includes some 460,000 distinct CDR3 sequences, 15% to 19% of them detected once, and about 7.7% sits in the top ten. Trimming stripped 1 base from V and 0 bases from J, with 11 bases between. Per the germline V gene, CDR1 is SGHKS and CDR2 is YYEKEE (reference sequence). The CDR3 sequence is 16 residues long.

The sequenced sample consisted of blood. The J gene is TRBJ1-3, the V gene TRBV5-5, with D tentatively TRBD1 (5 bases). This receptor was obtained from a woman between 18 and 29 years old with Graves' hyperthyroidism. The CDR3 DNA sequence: TGTGCCAGCAGCTTGCAGGGTACTACCTCTGGAAACACCATATATTTT. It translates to CASSLQGTTSGNTIYF. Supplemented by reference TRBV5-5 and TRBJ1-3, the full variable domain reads DAGVTQSPTHLIKTRGQQVTLRCSPISGHKSVSWYQQVLGQGPQFIFQYYEKEERGRGNFPDRFSARQFPNYSSELNVNALLLGDSALYLCASSLQGTTSGNTIYFGEGSWLTVV.